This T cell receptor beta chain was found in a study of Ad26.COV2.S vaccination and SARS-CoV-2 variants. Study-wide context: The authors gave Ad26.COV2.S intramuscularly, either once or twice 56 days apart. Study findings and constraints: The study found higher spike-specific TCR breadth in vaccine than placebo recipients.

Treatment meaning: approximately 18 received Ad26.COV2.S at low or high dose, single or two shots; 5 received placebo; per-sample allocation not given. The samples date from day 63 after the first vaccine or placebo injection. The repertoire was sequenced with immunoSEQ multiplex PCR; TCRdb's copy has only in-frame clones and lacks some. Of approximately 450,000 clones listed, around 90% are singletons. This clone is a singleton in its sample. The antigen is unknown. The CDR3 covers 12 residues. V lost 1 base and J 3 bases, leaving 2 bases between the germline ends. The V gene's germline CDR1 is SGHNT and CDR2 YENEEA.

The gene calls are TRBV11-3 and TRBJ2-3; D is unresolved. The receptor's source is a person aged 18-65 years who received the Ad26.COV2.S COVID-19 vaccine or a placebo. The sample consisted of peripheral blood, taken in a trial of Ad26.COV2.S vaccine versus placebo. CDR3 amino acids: CASSLGTDTQYF. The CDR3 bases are TGTGCCAGCAGCTTAGGGACAGATACGCAGTATTTT. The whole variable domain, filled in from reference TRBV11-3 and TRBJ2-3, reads EAGVVQSPRYKIIEKKQPVAFWCNPISGHNTLYWYLQNLGQGPELLIRYENEEAVDDSQLPKDRFSAERLKGVDSTLKIQPAELGDSAVYLCASSLGTDTQYFGPGTRLTVL.